This T cell receptor beta chain was sequenced in a study of blood T cell repertoires in COVID-19. Germline values: CDR1 SQVTM, CDR2 ANQGSEA. The length of the CDR3 is 12 residues. V was pared by 6 bases and J by 7 bases, with 5 bases of the junction left unmatched. Libraries were prepared by immunoSEQ multiplex PCR; TCRdb keeps only in-frame clonotypes and omits some of them. The sample holds around 250,000 clones, approximately 88% seen once. This chain uses TRBV29-1 with TRBJ2-1, with 8 bases matching TRBD1. This sequence originates from a woman aged 40 to 49 who had been exposed to COVID-19. Material: PBMCs or T cells enriched from blood (not recorded which). CDR3 protein: CSVWTGQNEQFF. The CDR3 DNA follows: TGCAGCGTCTGGACAGGGCAGAATGAGCAGTTCTTC.